This T cell receptor (beta chain) was captured in a study of T cell repertoires in cytomegalovirus infection. In the study overall: Public TCR beta signatures indicated both CMV infection and matching HLA type.

Comment on this clonotype: The antigen is undetermined. The junction shows a germline mismatch at one end, possibly a read error.

TCRdb reanalysed the reads using MiXCR and keeps one entry per CDR3 protein. The profile covers hundreds of thousands of distinct CDR3 sequences, with around a sixth appearing a single time and less than 9.5% taken by the ten largest. Germline CDR1 DFQATT, CDR2 SNEGSKA (reference sequence). The CDR3 runs 15 residues. Study results and limitations: Ex vivo, HLA-C-restricted CMV-specific TCR beta clonotypes prevailed over the rest of the response. Based on cumulative public TCR beta family frequency, carriers of CMV plus the relevant HLA were identified.

The chain carries TRBV20-1 and TRBJ2-1; 13 bases match TRBD2. This receptor was obtained from a human donor in good health (CMV status not recorded). Some clones in this sample may be carry-over from other donors' samples. The sample comprised PBMCs. CDR3 in DNA: TGCAGTGCCACGGGACTAGCGGGGAGCTACAATGAGCAGTCCTTC. Its protein is CSATGLAGSYNEQSF.